The entry that follows covers one T cell receptor (beta chain) sequence. Its specificity is not known. CDR3 size: 14 residues. The germline V gene has CDR1 MNHNY and CDR2 SVGAGI (reference sequence). V lost 2 bases and J 4 bases, leaving 9 bases between the germline ends. Assay: immunoSEQ multiplex PCR; the TCRdb copy retains only in-frame clones and omits some. This table holds more than 140,000 clones, about 87% found once. The data belong to a study of T cell responses to AZD1222 COVID-19 vaccine. Study-wide findings and caveats: White British ancestry dominated among donors, who included more females, and clonal diversity was possibly underestimated. Sampled repertoires all dated from after the peak T cell response. Per reports, nearly half of all spike-specific TCRs target regions that are unmutated in variants.

The source of this sequence is an adult in good health. The chain carries TRBV6-6 and TRBJ1-3; D might be TRBD1 (5 bases). This material consisted of peripheral blood, taken on day 0 of MenACWY control vaccination. The CDR3 spells CASSYQGGGNTIYF. For the CDR3, the DNA is TGTGCCAGCAGTTACCAGGGTGGGGGAAACACCATATATTTT.